The 7 T cell receptor beta chains presented below share a single source sample, sequenced in a study of beta chain features in type 1 diabetes. The isolated RNA, all of it, was reverse transcribed, so expressed TCRB transcripts were what got sequenced. Data came from immunoSEQ multiplex PCR; TCRdb stores just in-frame clones and leaves some out. Here the sample spans hundreds of thousands of clones, around an eighth being singletons. Study observations and caveats: Researchers report that Type 1 diabetes patients had moderately but significantly shorter TCRB CDR3s across all four CD4+ subsets.

No antigens are known for them. The sequencing input was naive CD4+ T cells from blood. Receptors were obtained from a man between 18 and 35 years old with type 1 diabetes.

This chain uses TRBV9 with TRBJ2-3, with 10 bases aligning to TRBD2. This CDR3 comprises 16 residues. V shed 4 bases, J shed 2 bases, and the junction held 7 bases outside the gene matches. Per germline, CDR1 SGDLS and CDR2 YYNGEE. CDR3: CASSLVSGGNTDTQYF. CDR3 DNA: TGTGCCAGCAGCTTAGTTAGCGGGGGGAACACAGATACGCAGTATTTT.

This rearrangement joins TRBV9 to TRBJ2-1; TRBD2 matches at 8 bases. Germline values: CDR1 SGDLS, CDR2 YYNGEE. The CDR3 runs 17 residues. The ends lost 0 bases at V and 0 bases at J; junction bases unmatched: 5. The DNA for the CDR3 is TGTGCCAGCAGCGTAGGGGATAGCGGGACCTCCTACAATGAGCAGTTCTTC. The encoded protein is CASSVGDSGTSYNEQFF.

This sequence joins TRBV6-1 and TRBJ2-7; D is unclear. V lost 6 bases and J lost 7, with 22 bases in between. The germline gives CDR1 MNHNS, CDR2 SASEGT. CDR3 length: 15 amino acids. The CDR3 DNA reads as TGTGCCAGCAGAGCTGTAGGGTACTCGAAATGGGAGCAGTACTTC. Translating it yields CASRAVGYSKWEQYF.

This chain links TRBV6-5 with TRBJ2-5; 7 nucleotides align to TRBD2. The V and J ends lost 8 bases and 5 bases, in that order; junction bases with no gene match: 8. Germline V gives CDR1 MNHEY, CDR2 SVGAGI. This CDR3 has 13 residues. The CDR3 DNA follows: TGTGCCAGCCTGGGGAGGGGAACGGAGACCCAGTACTTC. Amino acid sequence: CASLGRGTETQYF.

This sequence joins TRBV4-1 and TRBJ1-1; D gene ambiguous. The CDR3 consists of 15 residues. Germline CDR1 reads MGHRA; CDR2 reads YSYEKL. V was cut by 4 bases and J by 1 base, with 13 bases left in between. CDR3: CASSLHQAQNTEAFF. CDR3 DNA sequence: TGCGCCAGCAGCCTCCATCAGGCACAGAACACTGAAGCTTTCTTT.

The chain joins TRBV7-3 to TRBJ2-5; weak D call: TRBD2 (6 bases). Trimming removed 5 bases from V and 3 bases from J, with 13 bases in between. CDR1 and CDR2 from the germline V gene are SGHTA and FQGTGA. CDR3 size: 14 residues. Here the CDR3 reads CASSKWGTEETQYF. CDR3 sequence (DNA): TGTGCCAGCAGCAAATGGGGGACTGAAGAGACCCAGTACTTC.

The genes are TRBV28 and TRBJ2-7, with 9 bases that match TRBD1. V lost 6 bases and J lost 4; bases outside the gene matches: 10. Germline V gene sequence: CDR1 MDHEN, CDR2 SYDVKM. The CDR3 has 15 residues. CDR3 DNA: TGTGCCAGCAGCCCCGGTGGGACAGGGCGGTACGAGCAGTACTTC. Amino acid sequence: CASSPGGTGRYEQYF.